The 13 T cell receptor beta chains in this list originate from one sample, sequenced in a study of blood T cell repertoires in COVID-19. Sequencing was performed with immunoSEQ multiplex PCR; in TCRdb, only in-frame clones are kept and a portion is missing. Of around 230,000 clones in the sample, 85% are singletons; the top ten hold around 5.5%. The sequenced sample consisted of peripheral blood. Receptors were obtained from a man over 45 with COVID-19, enrolled during active disease.

The chain employs TRBV27 and TRBJ1-2, with 7 bases lining up with TRBD1. Germline CDR1 MNHEY, CDR2 SMNVEV (reference sequence). The CDR3 spans 17 residues. V dropped 6 bases and J dropped 0; count of bases not matched to a gene: 13. CDR3 protein: CASRHEGTAMANYGYTF. The CDR3 DNA reads as TGTGCCAGCAGACACGAAGGGACAGCGATGGCTAACTATGGCTACACCTTC.

The chain uses TRBV19 and TRBJ1-6; D is perhaps TRBD1 (5 bases). This CDR3 is built from 13 residues. The germline gives CDR1 LNHDA, CDR2 SQIVND (reference sequence). Trimming pared 5 bases from V and 7 bases from J, leaving 9 bases between. CDR3 in amino acids: CASSGDFNSPLHF. The DNA of the CDR3 is TGTGCCAGTAGTGGGGACTTCAATTCACCCCTCCACTTT.

The CDR3 region has the DNA TGTGCCAGCAGCTTTAGCGGGGGTAGCACAGATACGCAGTATTTT. Protein: CASSFSGGSTDTQYF. The chain combines TRBV5-4 with TRBJ2-3; 9 nucleotides match TRBD2. The CDR3 is made up of 15 amino acids. The V gene end was trimmed by 2 bases and the J gene end by 0 bases; junction bases not matched to a gene: 1. Germline V gene data show CDR1 as SGHNT and CDR2 as YYREEE (reference sequence).

V gene TRBV7-9 combines with J gene TRBJ2-7; 9 bases map to TRBD1. The germline V gene encodes CDR1 SEHNR and CDR2 FQNEAQ (reference sequence). The CDR3 is 15 amino acids. The ends lost 2 bases at V and 5 bases at J; junction bases unmatched: 7. CDR3: CASSLTGGKSDEQYF. The CDR3 bases are TGTGCCAGCAGCTTAACAGGGGGCAAGAGCGACGAGCAGTACTTC.

The gene calls are TRBV7-8 and TRBJ2-5; weak D call: TRBD2 (6 bases). This CDR3 is 14 amino acids long. The V gene's germline CDR1 is SGHVS and CDR2 FQNEAQ. V was trimmed by 2 bases and J by 1 base, leaving 8 bases between them. DNA for the CDR3: TGTGCCAGCAGCTTAATGACTAGCCAAGAGACCCAGTACTTC. Translation: CASSLMTSQETQYF. The whole variable domain, remainder taken from reference TRBV7-8 and TRBJ2-5, is GAGVSQSPRYKVAKRGQDVALRCDPISGHVSLFWYQQALGQGPEFLTYFQNEAQLDKSGLPSDRFFAERPEGSVSTLKIQRTQQEDSAVYLCASSLMTSQETQYFGPGTRLLVL.

This chain's CDR3 is CASSFGDPPYEQYF. The CDR3, as DNA: TGCGCCAGCAGCTTCGGGGATCCTCCCTACGAGCAGTACTTC. The genes are TRBV5-1 and TRBJ2-7; the D gene is possibly TRBD2 (5 bases). With 2 bases removed from V and 2 bases from J, the gap between germline ends came to 11 bases. CDR3 size: 14 residues. In germline, CDR1 is SGHRS, CDR2 YFSETQ.

The chain's CDR3 is CASSQAATGDPAKNIQYF. In nucleotides, the CDR3 is TGCGCCAGCAGCCAAGCTGCGACAGGGGACCCAGCCAAAAACATTCAGTACTTC. The rearrangement uses TRBV4-1 and TRBJ2-4, with 8 bases aligning to TRBD1. This CDR3 contains 18 residues. CDR1 MGHRA and CDR2 YSYEKL come from the germline V gene. After removal of 1 base from V and 0 bases from J, the junction contained 8 bases not matched to a gene.

V is TRBV24-1 and J is TRBJ1-4; 8 bases line up with TRBD1. Looked up from germline, CDR1 is KGHDR and CDR2 is SFDVKD. The CDR3 runs 15 residues. Trimming removed 3 bases from V and 7 bases from J; junction bases left unmatched: 6. The CDR3 DNA reads as TGTGCCACCAGTGATCCCGGACAGGGCAGTGAAAAACTGTTTTTT. Encoded protein: CATSDPGQGSEKLFF.

V and J are TRBV5-1 and TRBJ1-1; D is perhaps TRBD1 (6 bases). CDR1 SGHRS and CDR2 YFSETQ come from the germline V gene. This CDR3 has 14 residues. V was clipped by 0 bases and J by 5 bases, with 11 bases between them. Here the CDR3 reads CASSLDREGTEAFF. The CDR3 DNA reads TGCGCCAGCAGCTTGGACAGGGAGGGAACTGAAGCTTTCTTT.

The J gene is TRBJ1-5, the V gene TRBV27; D is possibly TRBD1 (6 bases). CDR3 length equals 16 residues. Germline V lookup: CDR1 MNHEY, CDR2 SMNVEV (reference sequence). V lost 5 bases to trimming and J lost 1 base, with 15 bases between them. The CDR3 protein is CASSPYQGGSNQPQHF. The CDR3 nucleotides read TGTGCCAGCAGTCCATATCAAGGGGGAAGCAATCAGCCCCAGCATTTT.

This clone showed up just a few times. The V gene is TRBV7-9, the J gene TRBJ1-2; perhaps TRBD1 as D (6 bases). The CDR3 runs 13 residues. V was trimmed by 2 bases and J by 4 bases, leaving 8 bases between them. Looked up from germline, CDR1 is SEHNR and CDR2 is FQNEAQ (reference sequence). The CDR3 nucleotides are TGTGCCAGCAGCTTAAACAGGGTCTATGGCTACACCTTC. It translates to CASSLNRVYGYTF.

This clone is a singleton in its sample. This rearrangement joins TRBV6-5 to TRBJ2-7; D is perhaps TRBD2 (5 bases). The V gene lost 2 bases and the J gene lost 0 bases, with 8 bases spanning the gap. The germline V gene has CDR1 MNHEY and CDR2 SVGAGI. The CDR3 has 14 amino acids. The CDR3 DNA reads as TGTGCCAGCAGTTACGGCGGGTTCTCCTACGAGCAGTACTTC. Translation gives CASSYGGFSYEQYF.

The rearrangement links TRBV2 to TRBJ2-5; 9 bases map to TRBD1. CDR1 SNHLY and CDR2 FYNNEI come from the germline V gene. This CDR3 region has 16 residues. The trim removed 5 bases at V and 4 bases at J, leaving 11 bases unmatched. CDR3 protein: CASSYQTGTGRETQYF. The CDR3 bases are TGTGCCAGCAGTTATCAAACCGGGACAGGGCGAGAGACCCAGTACTTC.